This T cell receptor (beta chain) emerged from a study of blood T cell repertoires in COVID-19. Across the whole study: Material from acute and convalescent COVID-19 was sourced from the United States, Italy and Spain. T cells, B-cell-depleted T cells, or PBMCs supplied cDNA or gDNA.

Original data processing: The assay estimated nucleated cells by amplifying reference gene primers. The protocol was immunoSEQ multiplex PCR, while the TCRdb copy is restricted to in-frame clones and leaves out a portion. That table gives V, J and clone size, and the DNA gave D and trimming. Of 110,000 to 150,000 clones detected, roughly 80% appear once; the ten largest clones hold less than 9.5%. V lost 8 bases, J lost 0 bases, and 7 bases stayed unmatched. Germline V gives CDR1 WSHSY, CDR2 SAAADI. CDR3 length equals 15 residues. The rearrangement joins TRBV10-2 to TRBJ2-4; 7 bases map to TRBD1. Sequenced: peripheral blood. This receptor was identified in a human donor in a cohort sampled during active COVID-19. The CDR3 is CASGRQGVAKNIQYF. CDR3 coding DNA: TGCGCCAGCGGCAGACAGGGAGTAGCCAAAAACATTCAGTACTTC.